This T cell receptor beta chain was identified during a study of vaccination and CD4 T cells after COVID-19. Oncomine TCR Beta short-read sequencing was applied to DNA from cultured CD4+ T cells. Genomic DNA was isolated from CD4+ T cells that had been cultured. TCRdb re-derived calls from the PCR reads in MiXCR, one entry per CDR3 protein. Here the sample spans about 11,000 distinct CDR3 sequences, around 32% being singletons. Comments on this clonotype: Its antigen is not identified.

CDR3 length: 17 amino acids. CDR1 and CDR2 from the germline V gene are LNHDA and SQIVND (reference sequence). Trimming shortened V by 10 bases and J by 5 bases, and 29 bases separated the two germline ends. Described treatment: roughly ten-day PBMC culture with coronavirus spike peptide pools or control peptides (ViraFEST assay). Before the COVID-19 pandemic (2011-2018), CD4+ T cells were obtained from the unexposed donor. Using peptide pools, antigen-specific T cells were expanded in ViraFEST before TCRs were sequenced. This TCR came from a human donor in good health. The chain combines TRBV19 with TRBJ1-2; D ambiguous. The specimen was CD4+ T cells from blood, cultured in vitro. CDR3 in DNA: TGTGCCACCCTGCCCCCCCGACAACTTTCCTCGCCGTATGGCTACACCTTC. This sequence encodes CATLPPRQLSSPYGYTF.